This note documents a single T cell receptor (beta chain) sequence. Its cognate antigen is unknown. Trimming took 5 bases from V and 5 from J; bases not matched to a gene: 2. In germline, CDR1 is MNHEY, CDR2 SMNVEV (reference sequence). This CDR3 is 13 amino acids long. This sample was included in a study of T cell responses to AZD1222 COVID-19 vaccine. TCRdb's table, derived via immunoSEQ multiplex PCR, lists solely in-frame clones and lacks some. Of about 130,000 clones in the sample, roughly 90% are singletons; the top ten hold approximately 1.1%. Notes on the study in general: Once two AZD1222 doses were given, Spike-specific TCR breadth and depth went up.

The V and J genes are TRBV27 and TRBJ1-5, with 8 bases aligning to TRBD1. The clonotype originates from an adult who received the AZD1222 COVID-19 vaccine. The source was peripheral blood, collected 28 days after the second AZD1222 dose. The CDR3 sequence: CASSGRGHQPQHF. CDR3 nucleotides: TGTGCCAGCAGTGGCAGGGGGCATCAGCCCCAGCATTTT.